A selection of T cell receptor beta chains follows, all from one sample in a study of Graves' ophthalmopathy and Graves' hyperthyroidism. TCRdb reprocessed the multiplex PCR reads via MiXCR and lists one record per CDR3 protein. The table has 740,000 or so distinct CDR3 sequences, 40% seen once. The specimen sequenced was peripheral blood. The receptor source for this set is an adult man with Graves' ophthalmopathy. The CDR3 runs from the conserved cysteine through the conserved F or W. The D gene is left open where the match is weak. The size field is filled for only some rows; it gives once, few, many or a size class.

>TRBJ2-7|NA|TRBV20-1|NA
TGCAGCCTACAGGGTATATTTGACTCCTACGAGCAGTACTTC
CSLQGIFDSYEQYF
>TRBJ2-7|few|TRBV7-2|TRBD1
TGTGCCAGCAGCGGCAGGGGGCGCTTTGGGTCCTACGAGCAGTACTTC
CASSGRGRFGSYEQYF
>TRBJ2-7|NA|TRBV7-2|NA
TGTGCCAGCTCACCAGTGGGGGGCTCTACCTACGAGCAGTACTTC
CASSPVGGSTYEQYF
>TRBJ1-2|many|TRBV7-2|NA
TGTGCCAGCAGTCTTACGTGGGGTGTTGACTATGGCTACACCTTC
CASSLTWGVDYGYTF
>TRBJ2-5|NA|TRBV9|NA
TGTGCCAGCAGCGTAGATCAGAGGACCCAGTACTTC
CASSVDQRTQYF
>TRBJ1-2|many|TRBV7-9|NA
TGCGCCAGCAGCCAAGCCGATGGGAACTATGGCTACACCTTC
CASSQADGNYGYTF
>TRBJ1-1|NA|TRBV2|NA
TGTGCCAGCAGCCCACGTATAGGGGTCAAGGACAGTGAAGCTTTCTTT
CASSPRIGVKDSEAFF
>TRBJ1-2|NA|TRBV9|NA
TGTGCCAGCAGTACCTCAGGGGCAGACGGCTACACCTTC
CASSTSGADGYTF
>TRBJ1-4|few|TRBV5-1|TRBD1
TGCGCCAGCAGCCAGGGACAGGGGACGACTAATGAAAAACTGTTTTTT
CASSQGQGTTNEKLFF
>TRBJ1-1|many|TRBV10-3|NA
TGTGCCATCAGTGAGTCACCAGGGAATGTAGGAGCTTTCTTT
CAISESPGNVGAFF
>TRBJ1-6|many|TRBV20-1|TRBD1
TGCAGTGCTAGAGATCGACAGGGGAATTCACCCCTCCACTTT
CSARDRQGNSPLHF
>TRBJ1-5|few|TRBV20-1|NA
TGCAGTGCTAGAGACCCCCGCGGGTATAGCAATCAGCCCCAGCATTTT
CSARDPRGYSNQPQHF
>TRBJ2-7|few|TRBV9|NA
TGTGCCAGCAGCCAATGGCAGGCCTACGAGCAGTACTTC
CASSQWQAYEQYF
>TRBJ2-5|few|TRBV20-1|TRBD1
TGCAGTGCTAGAGATGGGGGTACAGGGGGATTTGAGACCCAGTACTTC
CSARDGGTGGFETQYF
>TRBJ1-5|NA|TRBV25-1|NA
TGTGCCAGCAGTGATAGTGCCGGGGGCAATCAGCCCCAGCATTTT
CASSDSAGGNQPQHF
>TRBJ2-7|few|TRBV2|NA
TGTGCCAGCAGCCTTCACCAGGGAAGGAGCTCCTACGAGCAGTACTTC
CASSLHQGRSSYEQYF
>TRBJ2-7|NA|TRBV10-3|TRBD2
TGTGCCATCAGCGAAGCGGGAGGGGGTAATGAGCAGTACTTC
CAISEAGGGNEQYF
>TRBJ2-6|NA|TRBV15|TRBD1
TGTGCCACCACCACGGGCACAGGGGGCAGAACTGAAGCTTTC
CATTTGTGGRTEAF
>TRBJ1-2|many|TRBV5-5|NA
TGTGCCAGCAGCTTGGGGGTTCAGCACTATGGCTACACCTTC
CASSLGVQHYGYTF
>TRBJ1-6|NA|TRBV6-1|TRBD1
TGTGCCAGCGAGGACAGGAGTTCGAGGTATAATTCACCCCTCCACTTT
CASEDRSSRYNSPLHF
>TRBJ2-2|NA|TRBV11-2|NA
TGTGCCAGCAGCTTGTACGTTACGGGGGAGCTGTTTTTT
CASSLYVTGELFF
>TRBJ1-1|NA|TRBV19|NA
TGTGCCAGTATGGGGGCTGGGACTGAAGCTTTCTTT
CASMGAGTEAFF
>TRBJ2-2|once|TRBV5-1|NA
TGCGCCACAAAATACTCGTTAGGGAACACCGGGGAGCTGTTTTTT
CATKYSLGNTGELFF
>TRBJ2-7|many|TRBV7-2|TRBD2
TGTGCCAGCAGCTTAGCAGCGGGAGGGAGCTACGAGCAGTACTTC
CASSLAAGGSYEQYF
>TRBJ1-1|NA|TRBV7-9|NA
TGTGCCAGCAGTTTATGGTCGAACACTGAAGCTTTCTTT
CASSLWSNTEAFF
>TRBJ2-2|NA|TRBV24-1|TRBD1
TGTGCCACCAGTGAGTACACAGGGGGCATTTACGACGGGGAGCTGTTTTTT
CATSEYTGGIYDGELFF
>TRBJ2-6|NA|TRBV11-2|NA
TGTGCCAGCAGCTCGGCGAGGGGGGCTGGGGCCAACGTCCTGACTTTC
CASSSARGAGANVLTF
>TRBJ1-1|many|TRBV29-1|NA
TGCAGCGTTGTGGGGGGGGCGGGGAACACTGAAGCTTTCTTT
CSVVGGAGNTEAFF
>TRBJ1-3|NA|TRBV24-1|NA
TGTGCCTGGAGTCTGATTTCTGGAAACACCATATATTTT
CAWSLISGNTIYF
>TRBJ1-4|many|TRBV24-1|NA
TGTGCCACATCGACACCGGGAGTAGAAAAACTGTTTTTT
CATSTPGVEKLFF
>TRBJ1-2|NA|TRBV5-1|NA
TGCGCCAGCAGACGGCAGGGTACGGACTATGGCTACACCTTC
CASRRQGTDYGYTF
>TRBJ2-7|NA|TRBV6-2/TRBV6-3|NA
TGTGCCAGCAGTTACATCGACAGTTACTACGAGCAGTACTTC
CASSYIDSYYEQYF
>TRBJ2-1|NA|TRBV2|TRBD2
TGTGCCAGCAGGGGACTAGCGATAGCGAATGAGCAGTTCTTC
CASRGLAIANEQFF
>TRBJ2-7|NA|TRBV7-6|NA
TGTGCCAGCAGCACGGACAGACACGAGCAGTACTTC
CASSTDRHEQYF
>TRBJ1-5|few|TRBV20-1|NA
TGTAGTGCTAGAGATCCAGGGAATCAGCCCCAGCATTTT
CSARDPGNQPQHF
>TRBJ1-2|few|TRBV28|NA
TGTGCCAGCAGGGGATCGGAAACTCCCGCCCTCTATGGCTACACCTTC
CASRGSETPALYGYTF
>TRBJ2-7|many|TRBV5-1|NA
TGCGCCAGCAGCTTGGAGGCAGGGGTCTACGAGCAGTACTTC
CASSLEAGVYEQYF
>TRBJ2-7|NA|TRBV20-1|NA
TGCAGCGTTAGAGTAACCCCCGCCCTCGAGCAGTACTTC
CSVRVTPALEQYF
>TRBJ1-1|NA|TRBV5-8|TRBD1
TGTGCCAGCAGCTCCCGGGACAGCCTAAACACTGAAGCTTTCTTT
CASSSRDSLNTEAFF
>TRBJ2-5|NA|TRBV7-2|NA
TGTGCCAGCAGCCGGGGAAACATCCAAGAGACCCAGTACTTC
CASSRGNIQETQYF
>TRBJ1-2|NA|TRBV19|TRBD1
TGTGCCAGTAGTACTAGACAGGGGGTCGACGGCTACACCTTC
CASSTRQGVDGYTF
>TRBJ1-5|NA|TRBV29-1|NA
TGCAGCAGCCCCGGTTGGGCCTCCAATCAGCCCCAGCATTTT
CSSPGWASNQPQHF
>TRBJ2-7|NA|TRBV20-1|NA
TGCAGTGTACACAGTGCCTACGAGCAGTACTTC
CSVHSAYEQYF
>TRBJ1-2|many|TRBV7-9|NA
TGTGCCAGCAGCTCCTTTACAGGGAATGATTATGGCTACACCTTC
CASSSFTGNDYGYTF
>TRBJ1-3|many|TRBV29-1|NA
TGCAGCGTTGAAGATCACGGAAACACCATATATTTT
CSVEDHGNTIYF
>TRBJ2-2|NA|TRBV12-3/TRBV12-4|TRBD2
TGTGCCAGCAGGACTAGCCTTCTGAACACCGGGGAGCTGTTTTTT
CASRTSLLNTGELFF